The 20 T cell receptor beta chains below were found in one sample sequenced in a study of CD8+ T cells in alopecia areata. RNA was isolated and reverse transcribed to cDNA, the sequencing template. Generated by immunoSEQ multiplex PCR, the TCRdb table keeps only in-frame clones and is missing some. The data show 200,000 to 250,000 clones, with roughly two fifths seen just once and 0.48% held by the top ten. Treatment: oral pan-JAK inhibitor, 5-10 mg twice daily. The sample consisted of CD4+ T cells sorted from blood, taken around week 30, from a patient treated with tofacitinib. The source of these receptors is a human donor with alopecia areata.

This clone was picked up a small number of times. The chain combines TRBV25-1 with TRBJ2-1, with a weak D call TRBD2 (5 bases). This CDR3 has 18 amino acids. Germline V gives CDR1 MGHDK, CDR2 SYGVNS. Trimming took off 4 bases at V and 0 bases at J, with 19 bases between the two ends. The CDR3: CASSGSRSDAGSYNEQFF. The CDR3 nucleotides are TGTGCCAGCAGTGGCTCCCGGTCGGACGCGGGCTCCTACAATGAGCAGTTCTTC.

This clone was observed a few times. This chain connects TRBV29-1 to TRBJ2-3, with D perhaps assigned TRBD1 or TRBD2 (5 bases each). Between the trimmed V and J ends, which lost 3 bases and 3 bases, there was a span of 10 bases. The CDR3 extends over 13 amino acids. Germline values: CDR1 SQVTM, CDR2 ANQGSEA. The CDR3 DNA reads as TGCAGCGTTGACTGGGGACCGACAGATACGCAGTATTTT. It yields the protein CSVDWGPTDTQYF.

There are a few counts of this clone. The V gene is TRBV29-1, the J gene TRBJ2-1; the D is unclear. CDR3 length equals 14 residues. The V gene's germline CDR1 is SQVTM and CDR2 ANQGSEA. Between the trimmed V and J ends, which lost 6 bases and 5 bases, there was a span of 17 bases. DNA of the CDR3: TGCAGCGTACGGGTCACGGCCTACAACAATGAGCAGTTCTTC. Translation gives CSVRVTAYNNEQFF.

The genes are TRBV4-1 and TRBJ2-1, with TRBD1 matching over 7 bases. In germline, CDR1 is MGHRA, CDR2 YSYEKL. V lost 2 bases to trimming and J lost 0 bases; unmatched junction nucleotides: 4. The CDR3 sequence is 16 residues long. In DNA, the CDR3 is TGCGCCAGCAGCCAAATGACAGGGAGCTCCTACAATGAGCAGTTCTTC. This translates into CASSQMTGSSYNEQFF.

This clone has just a few counts. The chain uses TRBV14 and TRBJ1-2, with 7 bases that match TRBD1. Trimming cost V 2 bases and J 7 bases; bases outside gene matches: 7. CDR1 is SGHDN and CDR2 is FVKESK in the germline V gene. The CDR3 contains 14 residues. DNA for the CDR3: TGTGCCAGCAGCCAACAGACAGGGTTAGGTGGCTACACCTTC. Protein sequence: CASSQQTGLGGYTF.

With regard to this clone: This same CDR3 is encoded by further DNA sequences in the sample. The chain recombines TRBV29-1 with TRBJ1-1; no firm D call. The CDR3 is 13 amino acids. Germline V CDR1 and CDR2: SQVTM, ANQGSEA. V was trimmed by 2 bases and J by 0 bases, leaving 7 bases between them. DNA for the CDR3: TGCAGCGTTGAACGGCAGATGAACACTGAAGCTTTCTTT. Amino acid sequence: CSVERQMNTEAFF. Filled out from reference TRBV29-1 and TRBJ1-1, the complete variable domain reads SAVISQKPSRDICQRGTSLTIQCQVDSQVTMMFWYRQQPGQSLTLIATANQGSEATYESGFVIDKFPISRPNLTFSTLTVSNMSPEDSSIYLCSVERQMNTEAFFGQGTRLTVV.

J is TRBJ1-1 and V is TRBV10-3; D is uncertain. The germline V and J ends were trimmed by 3 bases and 0 bases, with 8 bases remaining between them. Per germline, CDR1 ENHRY and CDR2 SYGVKD. This CDR3 contains 14 residues. The CDR3, as DNA: TGTGCCATCAGTGAAAACCTCCTGAACACTGAAGCTTTCTTT. As protein: CAISENLLNTEAFF.

V is TRBV9 and J is TRBJ2-7; no reliable D call. The CDR3 length is 16 residues. CDR1 is SGDLS, CDR2 YYNGEE, per germline. V lost 0 bases and J lost 2, with 15 bases in between. CDR3 coding DNA: TGTGCCAGCAGCGTAGGTCCGCAATACCCTACCTACGAGCAGTACTTC. Encoded protein: CASSVGPQYPTYEQYF.

The CDR3 spells CASSQEKETQYF. CDR3 sequence (DNA): TGCGCCAGCAGCCAGGAAAAAGAGACCCAGTACTTC. The chain uses TRBV4-1 and TRBJ2-5; D is unclear. Per germline, CDR1 MGHRA and CDR2 YSYEKL. The CDR3 is 12 amino acids. Deletions cut 3 bases from V and 3 bases from J, with 5 bases between.

This clone was seen only once. The chain uses TRBV5-1 and TRBJ2-6; TRBD1 matches at 7 bases. CDR1 SGHRS and CDR2 YFSETQ come from the germline V gene. The ends lost 7 bases at V and 0 bases at J; junction bases unmatched: 13. The CDR3 has 18 residues. CDR3 region: CASALPGTAYSGANVLTF. The CDR3 bases are TGCGCCAGCGCACTTCCCGGGACAGCGTACTCTGGGGCCAACGTCCTGACTTTC.

This clone has only a few counts. The chain combines TRBV30 with TRBJ1-2; D is unresolved. Between the trimmed V and J ends, which lost 2 bases and 4 bases, there was a span of 11 bases. The CDR3 is 13 residues long. Germline V lookup: CDR1 GTSNPN, CDR2 SVGIG (reference sequence). This CDR3 reads CAWSPPDGYGYTF. CDR3 nucleotides: TGTGCCTGGAGTCCACCGGACGGCTATGGCTACACCTTC.

The chain has TRBV5-4 and TRBJ2-3, with a possible D match to TRBD2 (6 bases). This CDR3 contains 13 residues. Per the germline V gene, CDR1 is SGHNT and CDR2 is YYREEE (reference sequence). V was shortened by 4 bases and J by 6 bases, with 12 bases between the two germline ends. This CDR3 reads CASSLRGLDTQYF. Written as DNA, the CDR3 is TGTGCCAGCAGCCTCCGGGGACTTGATACGCAGTATTTT.

This clone was counted a few times. The chain combines TRBV19 with TRBJ2-7; TRBD1 agrees at 7 bases. This CDR3 comprises 15 residues. Trimming removed 2 bases from V and 5 bases from J; junction bases left unmatched: 9. Germline CDR1 LNHDA, CDR2 SQIVND (reference sequence). The CDR3 loop is CASSISVTGDHEQYF. For the CDR3, the DNA is TGTGCCAGTAGTATATCGGTCACAGGGGACCACGAGCAGTACTTC. Variable domain in full (rest from reference TRBV19 and TRBJ2-7): DGGITQSPKYLFRKEGQNVTLSCEQNLNHDAMYWYRQDPGQGLRLIYYSQIVNDFQKGDIAEGYSVSREKKESFPLTVTSAQKNPTAFYLCASSISVTGDHEQYFGPGTRLTVT.

V usage is TRBV7-9 and J usage is TRBJ1-1; unclear D gene. Between the trimmed V and J ends, which lost 4 bases and 4 bases, there was a span of 19 bases. Germline CDR1 and CDR2: SEHNR and FQNEAQ (reference sequence). The CDR3 has 16 amino acids. DNA for the CDR3: TGTGCCAGCAGCTGGACGAGGACGTATGAAAGCACTGAAGCTTTCTTT. This codes for CASSWTRTYESTEAFF.

At least ten counts were recorded for this clone. J is TRBJ1-2 and V is TRBV19, with TRBD1 as a possible D gene (6 bases). This CDR3 region has 15 residues. The V gene lost 4 bases and the J gene lost 0 bases, with 12 bases spanning the gap. In germline, CDR1 is LNHDA, CDR2 SQIVND (reference sequence). The CDR3 bases are TGTGCCAGTAGTAACCGGGACACAACTAACTATGGCTACACCTTC. It encodes CASSNRDTTNYGYTF.

V gene TRBV6-1 combines with J gene TRBJ1-5; 7 bases align to TRBD1. CDR3 length: 16 residues. V lost 3 bases, J lost 2 bases, and 7 bases stayed unmatched. Germline CDR1 is MNHNS and CDR2 is SASEGT. Here the CDR3 reads CASSDRITGGNQPQHF. Here the CDR3 DNA reads TGTGCCAGCAGTGACCGCATTACAGGGGGCAATCAGCCCCAGCATTTT.

The rearrangement uses TRBV2 and TRBJ1-6, with 7 bases lining up with TRBD1. This CDR3 region has 14 residues. V lost 7 bases to trimming and J lost 6 bases; unmatched junction nucleotides: 6. Looked up from germline, CDR1 is SNHLY and CDR2 is FYNNEI. CDR3 nucleotide sequence: TGTGCCAGCACTTCGACAGGGACTAATTCACCCCTCCACTTT. Protein product: CASTSTGTNSPLHF.

This clone has a handful of counts. The gene calls are TRBV4-2 and TRBJ1-2, with D tentatively TRBD1 (6 bases). The CDR3 totals 13 residues. Germline assignment: CDR1 LGHNA and CDR2 YNFKEQ. V lost 0 bases and J lost 7, with 9 bases in between. As DNA, the CDR3 is TGTGCCAGCAGCCAAGATCGGGGGCTTGGCTACACCTTC. This translates into CASSQDRGLGYTF.

This clone was observed a few times. The rearrangement uses TRBV7-3 and TRBJ2-3; D not certain. From germline, CDR1 is SGHTA and CDR2 FQGTGA. With 0 bases removed from V and 2 bases from J, the gap between germline ends came to 3 bases. The CDR3 has 13 residues. The CDR3 is CASSLTITDTQYF. CDR3 DNA: TGTGCCAGCAGCTTAACCATCACAGATACGCAGTATTTT.

The CDR3, as DNA: TGTGCCAGTAGTATATGGGGTGGCCATGAGCAGTTCTTC. Translated: CASSIWGGHEQFF. V and J are TRBV19 and TRBJ2-1, with unresolved D. CDR3 length: 13 amino acids. Germline V gene lookup returns CDR1 LNHDA and CDR2 SQIVND (reference sequence). The ends were cut back, 2 bases at V and 8 bases at J, with 10 bases in the middle.